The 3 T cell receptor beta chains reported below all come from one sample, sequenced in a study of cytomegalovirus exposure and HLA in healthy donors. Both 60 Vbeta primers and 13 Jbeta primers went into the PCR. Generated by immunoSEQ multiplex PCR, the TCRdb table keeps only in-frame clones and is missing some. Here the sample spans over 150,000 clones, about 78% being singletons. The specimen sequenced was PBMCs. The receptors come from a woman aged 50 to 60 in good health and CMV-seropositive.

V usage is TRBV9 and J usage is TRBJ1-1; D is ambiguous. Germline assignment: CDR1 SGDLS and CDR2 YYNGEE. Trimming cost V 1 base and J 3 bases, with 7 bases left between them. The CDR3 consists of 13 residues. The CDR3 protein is CASSVFGDTEAFF. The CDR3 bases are TGTGCCAGCAGCGTATTCGGGGACACTGAAGCTTTCTTT.

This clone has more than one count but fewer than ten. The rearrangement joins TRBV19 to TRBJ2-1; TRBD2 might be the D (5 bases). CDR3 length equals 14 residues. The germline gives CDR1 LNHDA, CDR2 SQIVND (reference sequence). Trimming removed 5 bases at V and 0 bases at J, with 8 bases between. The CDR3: CASSPGSSYNEQFF. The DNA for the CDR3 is TGTGCCAGTAGTCCGGGGAGCTCCTACAATGAGCAGTTCTTC.

The CDR3 spells CASSSRTGATDTQYF. The CDR3 DNA reads TGTGCCAGCAGCTCGCGGACAGGGGCGACAGATACGCAGTATTTT. This chain joins TRBV11-3 and TRBJ2-3; 9 bases are shared with TRBD1. The CDR3 has 15 amino acids. Germline CDR1 SGHNT, CDR2 YENEEA. V shed 4 bases, J shed 3 bases, and the junction held 5 bases outside the gene matches.